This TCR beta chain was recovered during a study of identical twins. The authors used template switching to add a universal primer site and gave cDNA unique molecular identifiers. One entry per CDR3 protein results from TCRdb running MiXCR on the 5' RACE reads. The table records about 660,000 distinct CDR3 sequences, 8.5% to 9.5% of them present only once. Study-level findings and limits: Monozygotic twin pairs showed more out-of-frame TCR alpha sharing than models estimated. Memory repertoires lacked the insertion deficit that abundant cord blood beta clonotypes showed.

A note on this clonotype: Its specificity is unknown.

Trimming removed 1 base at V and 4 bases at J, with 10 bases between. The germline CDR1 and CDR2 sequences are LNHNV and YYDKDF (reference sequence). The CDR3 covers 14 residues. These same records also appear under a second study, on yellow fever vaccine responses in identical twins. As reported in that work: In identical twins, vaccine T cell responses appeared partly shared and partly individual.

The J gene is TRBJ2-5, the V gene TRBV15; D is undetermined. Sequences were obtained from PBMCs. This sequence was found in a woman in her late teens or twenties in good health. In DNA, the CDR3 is TGTGCCACCAGCAGAGTTAGTGGGCGAGAGACCCAGTACTTC. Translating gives CATSRVSGRETQYF. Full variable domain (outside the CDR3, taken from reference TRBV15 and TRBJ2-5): DAMVIQNPRYQVTQFGKPVTLSCSQTLNHNVMYWYQQKSSQAPKLLFHYYDKDFNNEADTPDNFQSRRPNTSFCFLDIRSPGLGDTAMYLCATSRVSGRETQYFGPGTRLLVL.